This T cell receptor beta chain was recovered during a study of PD-1 blockade in classical Hodgkin lymphoma. Following autologous stem cell transplantation, relapse occurred in every patient, and exposure to brentuximab vedotin varied. Patients showed best responses of complete response, partial response or progressive disease. Study-wide results and limits: What caused the repertoire differences, perhaps disease activity or prior therapy, remains undefined. Those achieving complete response showed baseline diversity like newly diagnosed patients.

Clones were sequenced by immunoSEQ multiplex PCR, and TCRdb holds only the in-frame ones, with some missing. Of about 97,000 clones detected, 80% to 85% appear once; the ten largest clones hold 9.5% to 15%. Details on this clone: Its antigen is not identified.

Germline CDR1 is SGHVS and CDR2 is FNYEAQ. This CDR3 spans 12 amino acids. The V and J ends lost 2 bases and 4 bases respectively, with 3 bases between them. V and J are TRBV7-6 and TRBJ2-1; D is unresolved. Source: peripheral blood mononuclear cells (PBMCs), taken at baseline. The sequence derives from a human donor with classical Hodgkin lymphoma. The CDR3 DNA sequence: TGTGCCAGCAGCTTACCTTACAATGAGCAGTTCTTC. This sequence encodes CASSLPYNEQFF.